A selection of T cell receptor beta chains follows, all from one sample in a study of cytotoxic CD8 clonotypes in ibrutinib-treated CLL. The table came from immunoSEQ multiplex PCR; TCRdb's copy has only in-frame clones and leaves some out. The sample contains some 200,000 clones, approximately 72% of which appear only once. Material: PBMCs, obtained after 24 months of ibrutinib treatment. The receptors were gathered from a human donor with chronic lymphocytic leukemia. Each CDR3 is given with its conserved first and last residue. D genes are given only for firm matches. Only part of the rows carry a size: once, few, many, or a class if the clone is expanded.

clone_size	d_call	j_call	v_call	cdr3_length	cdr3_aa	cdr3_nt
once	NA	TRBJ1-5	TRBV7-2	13	CASSSRTYQPQHF	TGTGCCAGCAGCTCCCGGACCTATCAGCCCCAGCATTTT
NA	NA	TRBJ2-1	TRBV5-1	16	CASSLGLGGSYNEQFF	TGCGCCAGCAGCTTGGGACTAGGAGGGTCCTACAATGAGCAGTTCTTC
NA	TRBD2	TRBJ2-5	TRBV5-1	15	CASSLGAGGGETQYF	TGCGCCAGCAGCTTGGGGGCGGGAGGCGGAGAGACCCAGTACTTC
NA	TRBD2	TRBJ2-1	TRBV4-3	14	CASSQAGVGNEQFF	TGCGCCAGCAGCCAGGCGGGAGTGGGCAATGAGCAGTTCTTC
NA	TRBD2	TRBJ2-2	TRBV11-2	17	CASWGGSSVMGTGELFF	TGTGCCAGCTGGGGCGGGAGTAGTGTTATGGGCACCGGGGAGCTGTTTTTT
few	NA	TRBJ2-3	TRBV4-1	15	CASSQGRVSTDTQYF	TGCGCCAGCAGCCAAGGGCGGGTTAGCACAGATACGCAGTATTTT
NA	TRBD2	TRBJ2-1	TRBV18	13	CASSAGGDNEQFF	TGTGCCAGCTCAGCGGGAGGTGACAATGAGCAGTTCTTC
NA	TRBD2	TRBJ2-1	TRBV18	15	CASSPGTSGNNEQFF	TGTGCCAGCTCACCGGGGACTAGCGGGAACAATGAGCAGTTCTTC
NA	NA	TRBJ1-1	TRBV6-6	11	CASIGDTEAFF	TGTGCCAGCATTGGGGACACTGAAGCTTTCTTT
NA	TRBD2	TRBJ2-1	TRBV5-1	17	CASSFGAGGSSYNEQFF	TGCGCCAGCAGCTTCGGGGCGGGAGGGAGCTCCTACAATGAGCAGTTCTTC
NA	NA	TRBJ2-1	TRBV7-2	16	CASSRPRLSRYNEQFF	TGTGCCAGCAGCCGCCCGCGTCTCTCTAGGTACAATGAGCAGTTCTTC
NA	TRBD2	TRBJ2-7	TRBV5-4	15	CASSQGLAGADEQYF	TGTGCCAGCAGCCAGGGACTAGCGGGAGCTGACGAGCAGTACTTC
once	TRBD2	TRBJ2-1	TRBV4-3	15	CASSQDSGRGREQFF	TGCGCCAGCAGCCAAGATAGCGGGAGGGGACGTGAGCAGTTCTTC
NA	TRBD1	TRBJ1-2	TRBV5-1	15	CASSTTGTELYGYTF	TGCGCCAGCAGCACCACCGGGACAGAACTATATGGCTACACCTTC
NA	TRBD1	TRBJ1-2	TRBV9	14	CASSADRATYGYTF	TGTGCCAGCAGCGCCGACAGGGCGACCTATGGCTACACCTTC
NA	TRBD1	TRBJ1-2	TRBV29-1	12	CSVGDRDYGYTF	TGCAGCGTTGGGGACAGAGACTATGGCTACACCTTC
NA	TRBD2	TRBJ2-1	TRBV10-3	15	CAISIAGGLSNEQFF	TGTGCCATCAGTATAGCGGGAGGTTTATCCAATGAGCAGTTCTTC
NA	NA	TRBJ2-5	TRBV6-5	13	CASSFGPLGTQYF	TGTGCCAGCAGTTTCGGACCGTTGGGGACCCAGTACTTC
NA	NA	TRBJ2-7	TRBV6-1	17	CASSEEDLVTRPDEQYF	TGTGCCAGCAGTGAAGAGGACTTGGTAACTCGCCCGGACGAGCAGTACTTC
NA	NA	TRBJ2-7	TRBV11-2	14	CASSVPGSSYEQYF	TGTGCCAGCAGCGTCCCAGGCAGCTCCTACGAGCAGTACTTC
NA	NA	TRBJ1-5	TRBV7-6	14	CASSLAGANQPQHF	TGTGCCAGCAGCTTAGCCGGGGCCAATCAGCCCCAGCATTTT
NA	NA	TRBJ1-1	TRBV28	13	CASSSPLNTEAFF	TGTGCCAGCAGTTCGCCCCTGAACACTGAAGCTTTCTTT
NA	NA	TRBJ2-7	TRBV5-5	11	CASSNLYEQYF	TGTGCCAGCAGTAACTTGTACGAGCAGTACTTC
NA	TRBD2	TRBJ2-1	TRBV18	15	CASSPTSGAYFEQFF	TGTGCCAGCTCCCCGACTAGCGGGGCGTATTTTGAGCAGTTCTTC
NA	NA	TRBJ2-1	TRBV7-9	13	CASSPDPGGEQFF	TGTGCCAGCAGCCCCGACCCCGGGGGTGAGCAGTTCTTC
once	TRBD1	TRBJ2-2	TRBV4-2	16	CASSSRQGSYTGELFF	TGTGCCAGCAGCTCCAGACAGGGGTCGTACACCGGGGAGCTGTTTTTT
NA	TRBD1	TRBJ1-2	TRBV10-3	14	CAISSGDSLYGYTF	TGTGCCATCAGTTCCGGGGACAGTCTCTATGGCTACACCTTC
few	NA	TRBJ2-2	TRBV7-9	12	CASTHGPGELFF	TGTGCCAGCACCCACGGTCCGGGGGAGCTGTTTTTT
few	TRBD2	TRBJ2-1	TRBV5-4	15	CASSLTSGDYNEQFF	TGTGCCAGCAGCTTAACTAGCGGGGATTACAATGAGCAGTTCTTC
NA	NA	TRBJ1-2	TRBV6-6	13	CASSYSPAYGYTF	TGTGCCAGCAGTTACTCGCCAGCCTATGGCTACACCTTC
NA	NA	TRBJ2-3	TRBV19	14	CASSIWGFADTQYF	TGTGCCAGTAGTATTTGGGGGTTCGCAGATACGCAGTATTTT
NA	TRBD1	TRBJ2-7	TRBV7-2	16	CASSQTAGTGAHEQYF	TGTGCCAGCAGCCAGACCGCCGGGACAGGGGCTCACGAGCAGTACTTC
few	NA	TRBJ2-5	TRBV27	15	CASSLWNGYQETQYF	TGTGCCAGCAGTCTATGGAACGGGTACCAAGAGACCCAGTACTTC
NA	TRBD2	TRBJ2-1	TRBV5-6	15	CASRTAGGGYNEQFF	TGTGCCAGCAGAACAGCGGGAGGAGGCTACAATGAGCAGTTCTTC
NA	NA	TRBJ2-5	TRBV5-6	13	CASSFLGFETQYF	TGTGCCAGCAGCTTCCTTGGTTTCGAGACCCAGTACTTC
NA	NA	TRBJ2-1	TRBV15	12	CATSRDLEVQFF	TGTGCCACCAGCAGAGATTTGGAGGTACAGTTCTTC